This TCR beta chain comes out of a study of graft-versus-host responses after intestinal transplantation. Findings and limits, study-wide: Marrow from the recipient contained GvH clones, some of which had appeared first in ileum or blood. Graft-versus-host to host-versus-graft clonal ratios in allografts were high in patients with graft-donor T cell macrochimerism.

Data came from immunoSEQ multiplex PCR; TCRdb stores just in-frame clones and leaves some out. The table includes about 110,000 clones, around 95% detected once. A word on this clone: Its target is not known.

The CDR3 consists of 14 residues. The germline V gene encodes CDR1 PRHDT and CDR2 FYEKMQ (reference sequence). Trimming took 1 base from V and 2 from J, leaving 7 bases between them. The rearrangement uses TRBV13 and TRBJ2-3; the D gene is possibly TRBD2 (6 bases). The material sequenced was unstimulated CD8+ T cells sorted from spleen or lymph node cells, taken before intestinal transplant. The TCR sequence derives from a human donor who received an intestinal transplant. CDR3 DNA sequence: TGTGCCAGCAGCTTAGCGGGAGCCACAGATACGCAGTATTTT. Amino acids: CASSLAGATDTQYF.